This T cell receptor beta chain was sequenced for a study of siplizumab effects on memory and regulatory T cells (dated by TCRdb to about 2019). Describing the broader study: The effect of the anti-CD2 antibody siplizumab on alloreactive T-cell subsets was examined in allogeneic mixed lymphocyte reactions constructed from human PBMCs.

General study outcomes and caveats: Among mappable alloreactive CD4+ clones, the Treg-derived fraction averaged about 75% with siplizumab versus 25% to 30% in control reactions. Siplizumab significantly reduced the cumulative frequency of alloreactive sequences traceable to unstimulated CD4+ memory T cells. Compared with memory T cells, unstimulated naive T cells appeared more diverse, and naive cells seemed to make a substantial contribution to the alloresponse. Whether proliferating Tregs from siplizumab cultures were suppressive was not functionally confirmed. Because sequences below about 10^-5 frequency were poorly captured, only a minor fraction of alloreactive clones could be mapped to unstimulated subsets. Roughly 80-95% of proliferating CD4+ or CD8+ clones could not be assigned a naive or memory phenotype.

In addition, sequencing in three donor pairs included unstimulated CD8+ effector memory subsets alongside CD4+ naive, CD8+ naive, CD8+ TEMRA and CD4+ memory subsets. Sorted unstimulated T cells and proliferating T cells recovered from mixed lymphocyte reactions underwent TCRbeta CDR3 sequencing. Fresh whole blood from 9 to 11 HLA-typed healthy donors was used as the source from which PBMCs were isolated. The library came from the immunoSEQ multiplex PCR assay. About 9.1 x 10^4 TCR templates per sample were assayed on the deep sequencing platform. Genomic DNA extracted from sorted T cells was used for TCRbeta CDR3 sequencing. In the source study's methods: The R programming language was used for clonal analysis of the TCRbeta CDR3 data. Alloreactive CD4+ and CD8+ clones were identified by comparing unstimulated samples to CFSE-low samples taken after the reaction. Regulatory or non-regulatory origin of alloreactive CD4+ clones was assigned by matching sequences to the sorted unstimulated Treg and non-Treg repertoires. TCRdb obtained this table from immuneACCESS and retained in-frame rearrangements with V and J assigned. These tables miss some clones; where compared with another copy, unresolved V genes account for less than half of the shortfall, and the remainder is unexplained. That table supplies the V and J calls and clone size; D and trimming were determined from the DNA. Here the sample has roughly 26,000 clones; around 80% occur a single time. The top ten constitute roughly a quarter of the sample.

Details on this clone: Its antigen is still unknown. Nothing much larger sits one base from this clone, and base qualities are not available.

The germline V gene (reference sequence) specifies LNHDA as CDR1 and SQIVND as CDR2. The CDR3 contains 13 residues, cysteine and phenylalanine counted. The DNA shown is the 39-base CDR3, in frame from base 1. After removal of 6 bases from V and 5 bases from J, the junction retains 4 bases not matched to a gene. This clonotype was sampled from a human donor in good health. The rearranged segments are TRBV19 and TRBJ2-5; 9 nucleotides in the junction match TRBD1. Sequencing was done on a sample of memory CD4+ T cells sorted from blood. What this sample's cell subset or site label stands for: unstimulated CD4+ memory T cells. The DNA reads TGTGCCAGTAGACTCGGACAGGGGGAGACCCAGTACTTC. This yields the protein CASRLGQGETQYF.